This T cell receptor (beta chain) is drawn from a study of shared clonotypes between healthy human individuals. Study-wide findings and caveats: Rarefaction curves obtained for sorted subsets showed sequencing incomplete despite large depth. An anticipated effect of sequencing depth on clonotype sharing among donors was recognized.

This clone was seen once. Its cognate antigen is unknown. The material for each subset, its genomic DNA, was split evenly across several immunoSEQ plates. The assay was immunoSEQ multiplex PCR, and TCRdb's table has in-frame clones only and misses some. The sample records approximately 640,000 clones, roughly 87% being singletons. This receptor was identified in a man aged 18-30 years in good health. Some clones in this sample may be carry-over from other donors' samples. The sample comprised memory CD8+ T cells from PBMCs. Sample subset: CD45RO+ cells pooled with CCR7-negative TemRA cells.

The CDR3 region is CASSYPVGLAGPTSTDTQYF. As DNA, the CDR3 is TGTGCCAGCAGCTACCCAGTGGGGCTAGCGGGGCCCACTAGCACAGATACGCAGTATTTT. This chain uses TRBV7-8 with TRBJ2-3, with 9 positions matching TRBD2. The CDR3 is made up of 20 amino acids. The germline V gene has CDR1 SGHVS and CDR2 FQNEAQ. V shed 4 bases, J shed 0 bases, and the junction held 17 bases outside the gene matches.